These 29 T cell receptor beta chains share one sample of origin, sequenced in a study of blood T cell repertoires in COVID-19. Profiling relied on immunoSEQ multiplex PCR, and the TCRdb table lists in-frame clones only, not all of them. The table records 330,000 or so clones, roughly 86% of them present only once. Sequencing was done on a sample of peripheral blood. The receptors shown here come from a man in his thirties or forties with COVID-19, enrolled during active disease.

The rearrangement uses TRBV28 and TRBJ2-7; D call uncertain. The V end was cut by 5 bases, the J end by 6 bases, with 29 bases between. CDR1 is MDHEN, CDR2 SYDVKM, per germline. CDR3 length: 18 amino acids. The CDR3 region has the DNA TGTGCCAGCAGTAAACAGTTTTCCGCCGATAATAGTGCCTTCGAGCAGTACTTC. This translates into CASSKQFSADNSAFEQYF.

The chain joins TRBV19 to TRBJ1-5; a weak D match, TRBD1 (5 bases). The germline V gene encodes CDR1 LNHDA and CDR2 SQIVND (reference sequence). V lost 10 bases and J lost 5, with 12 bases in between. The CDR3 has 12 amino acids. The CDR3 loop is CATDGGDQPQHF. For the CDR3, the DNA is TGTGCCACCGACGGGGGGGATCAGCCCCAGCATTTT.

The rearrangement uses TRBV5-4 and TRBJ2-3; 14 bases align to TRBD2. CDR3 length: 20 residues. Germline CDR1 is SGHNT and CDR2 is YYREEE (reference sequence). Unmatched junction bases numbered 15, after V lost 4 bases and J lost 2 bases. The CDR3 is CASSRGPGTSGSRYTDTQYF. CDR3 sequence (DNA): TGTGCCAGCAGCCGGGGGCCCGGGACTAGCGGGAGTCGCTACACAGATACGCAGTATTTT.

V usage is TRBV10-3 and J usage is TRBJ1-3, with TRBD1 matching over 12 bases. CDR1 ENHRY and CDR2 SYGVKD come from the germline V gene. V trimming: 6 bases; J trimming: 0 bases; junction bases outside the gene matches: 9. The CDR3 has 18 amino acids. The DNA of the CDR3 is TGTGCCATCAGGGGGACAGGGGGCCCCATAAGCTCTGGAAACACCATATATTTT. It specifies CAIRGTGGPISSGNTIYF.

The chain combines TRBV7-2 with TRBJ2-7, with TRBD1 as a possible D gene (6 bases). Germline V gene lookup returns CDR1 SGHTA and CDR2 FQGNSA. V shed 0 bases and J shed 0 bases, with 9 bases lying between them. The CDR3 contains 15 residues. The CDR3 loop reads CASSLAGTPSYEQYF. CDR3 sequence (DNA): TGTGCCAGCAGCTTAGCGGGGACACCCTCCTACGAGCAGTACTTC.

CDR3 protein: CASLPGTVFTPGSPLHF. CDR3 bases: TGTGCCAGCCTACCGGGGACAGTCTTTACGCCGGGATCACCCCTCCACTTT. The genes are TRBV28 and TRBJ1-6; 7 bases are shared with TRBD1. The CDR3 length is 17 residues. The germline gives CDR1 MDHEN, CDR2 SYDVKM. V lost 8 bases and J lost 10; bases outside the gene matches: 20.

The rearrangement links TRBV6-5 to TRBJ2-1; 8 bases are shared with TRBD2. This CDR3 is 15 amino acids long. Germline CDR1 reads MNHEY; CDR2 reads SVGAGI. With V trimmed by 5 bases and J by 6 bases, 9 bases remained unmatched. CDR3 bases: TGTGCCAGCAGTCGTCCGGGACTAGAATCCAATGAGCAGTTCTTC. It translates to CASSRPGLESNEQFF.

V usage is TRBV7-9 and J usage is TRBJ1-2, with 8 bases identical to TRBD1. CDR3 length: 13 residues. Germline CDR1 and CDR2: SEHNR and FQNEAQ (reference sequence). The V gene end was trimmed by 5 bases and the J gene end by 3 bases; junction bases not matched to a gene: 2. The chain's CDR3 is CASSLGQDYGYTF. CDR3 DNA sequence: TGTGCCAGCAGCCTGGGACAGGACTATGGCTACACCTTC.

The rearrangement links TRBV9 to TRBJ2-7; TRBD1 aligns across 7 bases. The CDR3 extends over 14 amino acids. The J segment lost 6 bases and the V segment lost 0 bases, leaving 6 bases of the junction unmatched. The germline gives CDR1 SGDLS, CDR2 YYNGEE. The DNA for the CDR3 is TGTGCCAGCAGCGTAGGAGGGGGCGCGACCGAGCAGTACTTC. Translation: CASSVGGGATEQYF.

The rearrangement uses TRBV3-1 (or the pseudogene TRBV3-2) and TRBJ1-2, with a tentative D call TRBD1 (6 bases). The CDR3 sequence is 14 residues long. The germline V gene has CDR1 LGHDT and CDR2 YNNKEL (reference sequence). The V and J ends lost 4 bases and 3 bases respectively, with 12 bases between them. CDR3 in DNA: TGTGCCAGCAGCCGCACAGGGAAGGACTATGGCTACACCTTC. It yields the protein CASSRTGKDYGYTF.

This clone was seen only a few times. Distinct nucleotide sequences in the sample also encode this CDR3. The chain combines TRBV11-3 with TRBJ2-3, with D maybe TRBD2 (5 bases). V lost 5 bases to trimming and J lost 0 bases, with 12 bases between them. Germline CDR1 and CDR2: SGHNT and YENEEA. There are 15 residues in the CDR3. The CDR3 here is CASSPRRGSTDTQYF. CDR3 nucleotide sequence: TGTGCCAGCAGCCCCCGACGAGGGAGCACAGATACGCAGTATTTT.

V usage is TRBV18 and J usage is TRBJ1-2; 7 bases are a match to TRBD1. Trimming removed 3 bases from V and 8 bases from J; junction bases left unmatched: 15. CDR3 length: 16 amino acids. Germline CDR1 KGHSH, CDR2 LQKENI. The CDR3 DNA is TGTGCCAGCTCACCTTCCACGACTCAGGGGGAACGAGGCTACACCTTC. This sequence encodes CASSPSTTQGERGYTF.

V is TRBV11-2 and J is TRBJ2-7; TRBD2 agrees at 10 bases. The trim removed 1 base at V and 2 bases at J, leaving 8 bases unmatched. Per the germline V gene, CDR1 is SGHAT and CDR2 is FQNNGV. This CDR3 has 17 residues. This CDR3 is CASSLVSGLADTYEQYF. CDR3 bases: TGTGCCAGCAGCTTAGTGTCCGGACTAGCGGACACCTACGAGCAGTACTTC. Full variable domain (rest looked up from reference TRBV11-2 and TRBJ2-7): EAGVAQSPRYKIIEKRQSVAFWCNPISGHATLYWYQQILGQGPKLLIQFQNNGVVDDSQLPKDRFSAERLKGVDSTLKIQPAKLEDSAVYLCASSLVSGLADTYEQYFGPGTRLTVT.

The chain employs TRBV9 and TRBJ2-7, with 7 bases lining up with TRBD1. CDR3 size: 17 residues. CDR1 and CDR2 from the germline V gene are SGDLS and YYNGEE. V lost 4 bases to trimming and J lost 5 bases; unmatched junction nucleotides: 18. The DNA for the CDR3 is TGTGCCAGCAGCCCCCGTCATACCCAGACAGGGCGAAACGAGCAGTACTTC. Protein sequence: CASSPRHTQTGRNEQYF.

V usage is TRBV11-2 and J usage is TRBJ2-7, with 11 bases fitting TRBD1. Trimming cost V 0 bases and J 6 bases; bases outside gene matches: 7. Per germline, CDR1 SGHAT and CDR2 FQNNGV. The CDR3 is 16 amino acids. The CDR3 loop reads CASSLDRGQGAAEQYF. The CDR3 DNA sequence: TGTGCCAGCAGCTTAGATAGAGGACAGGGGGCGGCCGAGCAGTACTTC.

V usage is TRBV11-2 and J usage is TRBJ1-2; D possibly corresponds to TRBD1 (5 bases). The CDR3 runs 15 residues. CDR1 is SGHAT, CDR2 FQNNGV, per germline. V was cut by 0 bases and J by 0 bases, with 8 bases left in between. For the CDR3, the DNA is TGTGCCAGCAGCTTAGATCCGACAGCTAACTATGGCTACACCTTC. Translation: CASSLDPTANYGYTF.

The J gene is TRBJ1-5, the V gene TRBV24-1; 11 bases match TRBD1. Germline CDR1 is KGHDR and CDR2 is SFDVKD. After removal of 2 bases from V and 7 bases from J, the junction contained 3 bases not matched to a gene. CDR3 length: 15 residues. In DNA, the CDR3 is TGTGCCACCAGTGATTCGGGACAGGGGGACCAGCCCCAGCATTTT. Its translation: CATSDSGQGDQPQHF.

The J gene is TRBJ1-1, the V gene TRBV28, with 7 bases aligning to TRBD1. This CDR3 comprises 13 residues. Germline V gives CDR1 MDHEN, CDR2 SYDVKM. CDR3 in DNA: TGTGCAAATTCTCAGGGGGGTAACACTGAAGCTTTCTTT. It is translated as CANSQGGNTEAFF.

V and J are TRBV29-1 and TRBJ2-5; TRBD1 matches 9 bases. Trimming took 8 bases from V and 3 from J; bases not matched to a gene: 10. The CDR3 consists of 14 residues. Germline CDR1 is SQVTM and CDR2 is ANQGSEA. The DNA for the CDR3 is TGCAGCTTCATGCCCGGGACAGGGAAAGAGACCCAGTACTTC. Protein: CSFMPGTGKETQYF.

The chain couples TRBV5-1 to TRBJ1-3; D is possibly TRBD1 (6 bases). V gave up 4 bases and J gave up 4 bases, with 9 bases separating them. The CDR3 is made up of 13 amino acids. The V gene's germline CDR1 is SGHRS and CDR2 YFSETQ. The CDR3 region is CASSRTAGNTIYF. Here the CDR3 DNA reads TGCGCCAGCAGCAGGACAGCAGGAAACACCATATATTTT.

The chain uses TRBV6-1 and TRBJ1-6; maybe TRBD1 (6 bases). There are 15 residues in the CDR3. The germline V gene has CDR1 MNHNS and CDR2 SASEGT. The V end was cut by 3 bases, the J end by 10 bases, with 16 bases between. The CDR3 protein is CASSDTGTFGSPLHF. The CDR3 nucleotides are TGTGCCAGCAGTGACACAGGGACCTTCGGGTCACCCCTCCACTTT.

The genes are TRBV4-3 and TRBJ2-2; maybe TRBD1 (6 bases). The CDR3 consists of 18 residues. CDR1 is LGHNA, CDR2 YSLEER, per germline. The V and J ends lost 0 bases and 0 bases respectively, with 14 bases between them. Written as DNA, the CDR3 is TGCGCCAGCAGCCAAGACACTCTGGACAGCGCGAACACCGGGGAGCTGTTTTTT. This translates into CASSQDTLDSANTGELFF.

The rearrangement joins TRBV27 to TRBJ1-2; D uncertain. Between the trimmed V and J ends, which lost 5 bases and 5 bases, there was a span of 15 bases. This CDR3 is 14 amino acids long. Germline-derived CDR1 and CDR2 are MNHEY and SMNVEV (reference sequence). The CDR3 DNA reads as TGTGCCAGCAGTCCGTCCTCCACACGTTATGGCTACACCTTC. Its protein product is CASSPSSTRYGYTF.

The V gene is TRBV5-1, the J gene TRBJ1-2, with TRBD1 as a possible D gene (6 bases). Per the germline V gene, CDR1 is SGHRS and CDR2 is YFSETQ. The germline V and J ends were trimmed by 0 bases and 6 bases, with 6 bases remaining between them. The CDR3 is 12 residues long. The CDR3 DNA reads TGCGCCAGCAGCTTGGACAGGGATGGCTACACCTTC. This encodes CASSLDRDGYTF.

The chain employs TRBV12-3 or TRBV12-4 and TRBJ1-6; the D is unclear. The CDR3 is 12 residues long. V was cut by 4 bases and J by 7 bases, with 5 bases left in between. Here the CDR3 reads CASSSRNSPLHF. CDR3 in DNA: TGTGCCAGCAGTTCACGGAATTCACCCCTCCACTTT.

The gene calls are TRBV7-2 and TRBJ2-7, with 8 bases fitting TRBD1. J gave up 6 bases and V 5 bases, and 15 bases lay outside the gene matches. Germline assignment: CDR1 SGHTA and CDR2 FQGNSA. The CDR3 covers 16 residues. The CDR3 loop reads CASSKTSTGALVEQYF. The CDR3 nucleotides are TGTGCCAGCAGCAAAACATCGACAGGGGCCCTTGTCGAGCAGTACTTC.

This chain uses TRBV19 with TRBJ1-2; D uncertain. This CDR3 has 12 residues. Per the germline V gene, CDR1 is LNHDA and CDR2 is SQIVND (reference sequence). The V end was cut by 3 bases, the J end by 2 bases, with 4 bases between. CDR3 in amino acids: CASSILNYGYTF. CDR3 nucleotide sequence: TGTGCCAGTAGTATCCTGAACTATGGCTACACCTTC. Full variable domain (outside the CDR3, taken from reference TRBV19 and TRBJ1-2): DGGITQSPKYLFRKEGQNVTLSCEQNLNHDAMYWYRQDPGQGLRLIYYSQIVNDFQKGDIAEGYSVSREKKESFPLTVTSAQKNPTAFYLCASSILNYGYTFGSGTRLTVV.

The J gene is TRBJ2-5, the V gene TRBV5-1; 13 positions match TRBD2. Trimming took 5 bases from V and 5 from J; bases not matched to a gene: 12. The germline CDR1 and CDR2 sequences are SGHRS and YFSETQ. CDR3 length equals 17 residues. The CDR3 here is CASSFGLAGVVGETQYF. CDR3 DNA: TGCGCCAGCAGTTTTGGACTAGCGGGAGTAGTCGGGGAGACCCAGTACTTC.

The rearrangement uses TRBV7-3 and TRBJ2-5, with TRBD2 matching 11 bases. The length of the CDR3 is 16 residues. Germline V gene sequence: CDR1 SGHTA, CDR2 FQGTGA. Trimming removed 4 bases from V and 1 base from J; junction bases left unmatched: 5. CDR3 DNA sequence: TGTGCCAGCAGCTCACAAGGGACTAGCGGCCAAGAGACCCAGTACTTC. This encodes CASSSQGTSGQETQYF.